Listed below are T cell receptor beta chains from one sample, sequenced in a study of a mutant IDH1 vaccine in newly diagnosed glioma. The antigens for these receptors are not known. The table came from immunoSEQ multiplex PCR; TCRdb's copy has only in-frame clones and leaves some out. Altogether about 94,000 clones are present, 89% being singletons, with the ten largest covering 0.77%. The material was PBMCs, obtained from a glioma patient whose treatment included an IDH1 peptide vaccine. Receptors originate from a woman aged 45-60 years with glioma. The CDR3 runs from the conserved cysteine through the conserved F or W. A D gene is named only where the DNA matches it firmly. Size values are once, few and many counts, or a class for expanded clones, and some rows have none.

v_call,clone_size,j_call,d_call,cdr3_nt,cdr3_aa
TRBV6-5,-,TRBJ1-2,-,TGTGCCAGCAGTTATACAGGTCTTGGAGGTTATGGCTACACCTTC,CASSYTGLGGYGYTF
TRBV29-1,-,TRBJ1-2,-,TGCAGCGTTGTTTCGGGGCTTGCGGATGGCTACACCTTC,CSVVSGLADGYTF
TRBV27,once,TRBJ2-7,-,TGTGCCAGCAGTTTCGGCAAGTCTAACATGGAGCAGTACTTC,CASSFGKSNMEQYF
TRBV19,-,TRBJ1-1,-,TGTGCCAGTAGGGGCCCCGCGGGGCCGTTCATGAACACTGAAGCTTTCTTT,CASRGPAGPFMNTEAFF
TRBV27,-,TRBJ2-2,-,TGTGCCAGCAGTCCCCGGATCCTGAACACCGGGGAGCTGTTTTTT,CASSPRILNTGELFF
TRBV28,-,TRBJ1-1,-,TGTGCCAGCACCTCTTCACGGAACACTGAAGCTTTCTTT,CASTSSRNTEAFF
TRBV6-5,-,TRBJ2-7,-,TGTGCCAGCAGTTACTCGCTGCCAGGGAGCTACGAGCAGTACTTC,CASSYSLPGSYEQYF
TRBV19,-,TRBJ2-3,TRBD2,TGTGCCAGTAGGAATAGCGGGAGGGACACAGATACGCAGTATTTT,CASRNSGRDTDTQYF
TRBV2,-,TRBJ2-7,TRBD1,TGTGCCAGCAGTGGGGACAGCTACGAGCAGTACTTC,CASSGDSYEQYF
TRBV7-9,-,TRBJ2-1,-,TGTGCCAGCAGCTTGAGCTCCTCCAGGGAGCAGTTCTTC,CASSLSSSREQFF
TRBV7-9,-,TRBJ1-1,-,TGTGCCAGCAGCTTAGTAGGTCGGGGGGTAGGAGACACTGAAGCTTTCTTT,CASSLVGRGVGDTEAFF
TRBV7-2,-,TRBJ2-3,-,TGTGCCAGCAGAGCTGAACCCTACACAGATACGCAGTATTTT,CASRAEPYTDTQYF
TRBV20-1,-,TRBJ2-5,-,TGCAGTGGCTACAGGTCGGTGACCCAGTACTTC,CSGYRSVTQYF
TRBV25-1,-,TRBJ1-2,-,TGTGCCAGCAGTGAATGGGAGGGGGGAGTGGGATATGGCTACACCTTC,CASSEWEGGVGYGYTF
TRBV25-1,-,TRBJ2-3,TRBD2,TGTGCCAGCAGCCCCCTCCCTGGTAGCGGGAGGCCAGATACGCAGTATTTT,CASSPLPGSGRPDTQYF
TRBV19,-,TRBJ2-3,-,TGTGCCAGTAGTATAACCGGGGGCGCAGATACGCAGTATTTT,CASSITGGADTQYF
TRBV30,-,TRBJ1-2,TRBD1,TGTGCCTGCAGTGGACAGGGTGGGGTCTATGGCTACACCTTC,CACSGQGGVYGYTF
TRBV13,-,TRBJ2-1,-,TGTGCCAGCGCCACTTGGACGAGATACAATGAGCAGTTCTTC,CASATWTRYNEQFF
TRBV9,-,TRBJ1-1,-,TGTGCCAGCAGCGTAGACGACAGGAAAGCTTTCTTT,CASSVDDRKAFF
TRBV6-1,-,TRBJ2-7,-,TGTGCCAGCAGTGAAGCTTGGAGAAAACACGAGCAGTACTTC,CASSEAWRKHEQYF
TRBV18,-,TRBJ2-7,-,TGTGCCAGCTCACCACCTAGCGTTACCTACGAGCAGTACTTC,CASSPPSVTYEQYF
TRBV5-1,-,TRBJ2-2,TRBD2,TGCGCCAGCAGCTTGGTACTAAACGGACGGGGACTACACCCGAACACCGGGGAGCTGTTTTTT,CASSLVLNGRGLHPNTGELFF
TRBV5-5,-,TRBJ2-7,-,TGTGCCAGCAGCTTGGAATGGGACACCCAAACCTACGAGCAGTACTTC,CASSLEWDTQTYEQYF
TRBV10-1,-,TRBJ2-5,TRBD2,TGCGCCGGCAGTGACGCTAGCGGGGGAGAGACCCAGTACTTC,CAGSDASGGETQYF
TRBV4-1,-,TRBJ1-5,-,TGCGCCAGCAGCCAAGATCCCCGGGTGGTCCGGGGCAATCAGCCCCAGCATTTT,CASSQDPRVVRGNQPQHF
TRBV5-4,-,TRBJ2-2,-,TGTGCCAGCAGCCGCCAACTACAAGCGAACACCGGGGAGCTGTTTTTT,CASSRQLQANTGELFF
TRBV2,-,TRBJ1-5,-,TGTGCCAGCAGGGACCTAGACAATCAGCCCCAGCATTTT,CASRDLDNQPQHF
TRBV28,-,TRBJ2-2,-,TGTGCCAGCAGACCGCCACAGGGTCCCGGGGAGCTGTTTTTT,CASRPPQGPGELFF
TRBV6-5,-,TRBJ2-7,-,TGTGCCAAACCGCTTTCGGAACCGAGCTACGAGCAGTACTTC,CAKPLSEPSYEQYF
TRBV7-3,few,TRBJ2-5,-,TGTGCCAGCAGCTTAATGGTGGAAGAGACCCAGTACTTC,CASSLMVEETQYF
TRBV10-2,-,TRBJ2-2,-,TGCGCCAGCAGTGAGTCGAGGGCGGGATGGGCTCGAGGCGGGGAGCTGTTTTTT,CASSESRAGWARGGELFF
TRBV2,-,TRBJ2-4,-,TGTGCCAGCAGTGAAGAGGGGGGCATCATTCAGTACTTC,CASSEEGGIIQYF
TRBV7-6,once,TRBJ1-1,TRBD1,TGTGCCAGCAGCTCAGACAGGGGGCGAAGCACTGAAGCTTTCTTT,CASSSDRGRSTEAFF
TRBV19,-,TRBJ1-6,-,TGTGCCAGTAGCAGGACAGATTCACCCCTCCACTTT,CASSRTDSPLHF
TRBV18,few,TRBJ2-4,TRBD1,TGTGCCAGCTCACCACCGGGGACAGGGGGTGACATTCAGTACTTC,CASSPPGTGGDIQYF
TRBV10-3,-,TRBJ1-5,TRBD1,TGTGCCATCAGCCAGGACAGGGCCCAGGATCAGCCCCAGCATTTT,CAISQDRAQDQPQHF
TRBV9,-,TRBJ1-2,-,TGTGCCAGCAGCGTGAGATCAGACGCGTATGGCTACACCTTC,CASSVRSDAYGYTF
TRBV30,-,TRBJ1-6,-,TGTGCCTGGAAGTACTTGCGGGATTCAGGTTCACCCCTCCACTTT,CAWKYLRDSGSPLHF
TRBV27,-,TRBJ2-1,TRBD2,TGTGCCAGCAGCCCTTGGGCTAGCGGGAGGGATGAGCAGTTCTTC,CASSPWASGRDEQFF
TRBV7-3,-,TRBJ1-6,TRBD1,TGTGCCAGCAGCCCGCAGGGGGCGATCGGTTCACCCCTCCACTTT,CASSPQGAIGSPLHF
TRBV2,-,TRBJ2-6,-,TGTGCCAGCAGTGAACGAATAGGGGTTGGGGCCAACGTCCTGACTTTC,CASSERIGVGANVLTF
TRBV6-5,-,TRBJ1-2,-,TGTGCCAGCAGTCGGGACATCCTGAGGGGCTACACCTTC,CASSRDILRGYTF
TRBV2,-,TRBJ1-1,-,TGTGCCAGCAGTGAAATAGGACGAAACACTGAAGCTTTCTTT,CASSEIGRNTEAFF
TRBV10-3,-,TRBJ2-1,TRBD2,TGTGCCATCAGCGGGACTAGCGGGAGAACCTACAATGAGCAGTTCTTC,CAISGTSGRTYNEQFF
TRBV6-1,-,TRBJ2-7,-,TGTGCCAGCAGTGCCTTGACATTTACCTACGAGCAGTACTTC,CASSALTFTYEQYF
TRBV14,few,TRBJ2-5,TRBD2,TGTGCCAGCAGCCCCAGTACTAGCGGGAGGCCCCAAGAGACCCAGTACTTC,CASSPSTSGRPQETQYF